The clone carrying this T cell receptor beta chain was picked up a small number of times. Every individual TCR cDNA molecule carried its own unique molecular identifier, which allowed correction of PCR and sequencing errors. TCRdb processed the 5' RACE reads anew with MiXCR; each CDR3 protein has one entry. The sample comprises approximately 22,000 distinct CDR3 sequences, over 4.5% of which are singletons, and 30% to 35% rests with the top ten. These data come from a study of spatial heterogeneity in lung cancer. For the study at large: Alpha-chain sequences were detected in numbers that were consistently lower than beta-chain sequences.

From germline, CDR1 is SGHTA and CDR2 FQGNSA. The CDR3 runs 13 residues. V lost 8 bases to trimming and J lost 1 base, with 12 bases between them. Time point noted: sample taken at primary tumor resection. Samples were obtained from some 72 donors, all untreated early-stage non-small cell lung cancer patients. Unsorted whole RNA samples from tumor, nontumor lung or frozen PBMC were sequenced. The clonotype was recovered from a male donor with early-stage non-small cell lung cancer. This chain connects TRBV7-2 to TRBJ2-7; D tentatively reads TRBD1 or TRBD2 (5 bases each). The sample here was PBMCs, taken at surgery. The CDR3 nucleotides are TGTGCCAGCTCCCGGGACCCTTCCTACGAGCAGTACTTC. Its translation is CASSRDPSYEQYF.